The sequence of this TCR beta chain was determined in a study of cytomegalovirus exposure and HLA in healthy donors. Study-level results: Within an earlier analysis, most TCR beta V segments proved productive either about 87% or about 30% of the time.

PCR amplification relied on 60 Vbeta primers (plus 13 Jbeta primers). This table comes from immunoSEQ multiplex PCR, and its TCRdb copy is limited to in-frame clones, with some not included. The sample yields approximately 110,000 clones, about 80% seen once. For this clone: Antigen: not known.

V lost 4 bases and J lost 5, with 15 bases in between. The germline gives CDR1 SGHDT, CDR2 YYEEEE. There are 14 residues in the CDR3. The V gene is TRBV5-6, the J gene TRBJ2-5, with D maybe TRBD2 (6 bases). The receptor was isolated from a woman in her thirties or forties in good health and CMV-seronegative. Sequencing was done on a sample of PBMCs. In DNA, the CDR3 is TGTGCCAGCAGCGCCTCAGGGACTCAGGAGACCCAGTACTTC. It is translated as CASSASGTQETQYF.